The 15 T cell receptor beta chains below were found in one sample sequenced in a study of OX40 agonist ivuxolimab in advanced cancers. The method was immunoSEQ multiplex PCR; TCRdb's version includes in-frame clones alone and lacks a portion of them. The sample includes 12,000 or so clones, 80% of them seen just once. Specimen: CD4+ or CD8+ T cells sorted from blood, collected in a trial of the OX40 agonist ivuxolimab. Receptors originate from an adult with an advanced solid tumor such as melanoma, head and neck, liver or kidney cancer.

CDR3 DNA sequence: TGCGCCAGCAGCCAAGATTTCGGGGGTAGCAATCAGCCCCAGCATTTT. Protein product: CASSQDFGGSNQPQHF. The chain links TRBV4-1 to TRBJ1-5, with a weak D call TRBD1 (5 bases). Germline V gene lookup returns CDR1 MGHRA and CDR2 YSYEKL. V lost 0 bases and J lost 0, with 9 bases in between. This CDR3 region has 16 residues.

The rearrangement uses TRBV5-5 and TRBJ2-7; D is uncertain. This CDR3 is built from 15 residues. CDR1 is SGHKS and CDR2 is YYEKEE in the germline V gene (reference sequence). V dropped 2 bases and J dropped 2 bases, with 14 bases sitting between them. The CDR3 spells CASSFRLGLPYEQYF. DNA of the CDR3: TGTGCCAGCAGCTTCCGATTAGGGCTTCCCTACGAGCAGTACTTC.

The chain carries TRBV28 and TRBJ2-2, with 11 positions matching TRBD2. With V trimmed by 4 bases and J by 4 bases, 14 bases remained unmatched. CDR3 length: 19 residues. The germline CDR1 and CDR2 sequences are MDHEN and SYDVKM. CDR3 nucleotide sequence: TGTGCCAGCAGTTCAGAGTTAGCGGGGGGGCCTCTCGGCACCGGGGAGCTGTTTTTT. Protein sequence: CASSSELAGGPLGTGELFF.

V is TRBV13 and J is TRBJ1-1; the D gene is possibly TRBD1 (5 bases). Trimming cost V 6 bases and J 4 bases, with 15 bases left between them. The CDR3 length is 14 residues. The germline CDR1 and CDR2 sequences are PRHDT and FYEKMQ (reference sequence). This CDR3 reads CASSPRSGGTEAFF. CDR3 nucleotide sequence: TGTGCCAGCAGTCCTCGTTCGGGGGGCACTGAAGCTTTCTTT.

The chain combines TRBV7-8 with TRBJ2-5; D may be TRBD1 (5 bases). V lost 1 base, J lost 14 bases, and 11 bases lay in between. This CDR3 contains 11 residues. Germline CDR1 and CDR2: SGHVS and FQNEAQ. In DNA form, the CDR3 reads TGTGCCAGCAGCTTAGGGGGCGATGAATACTTC. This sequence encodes CASSLGGDEYF.

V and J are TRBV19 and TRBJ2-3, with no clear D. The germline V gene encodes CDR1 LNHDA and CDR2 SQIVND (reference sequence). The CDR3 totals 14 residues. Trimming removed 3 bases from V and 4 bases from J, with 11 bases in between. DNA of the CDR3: TGTGCCAGTAGTATTATGGTCGCCGCAGATACGCAGTATTTT. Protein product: CASSIMVAADTQYF.

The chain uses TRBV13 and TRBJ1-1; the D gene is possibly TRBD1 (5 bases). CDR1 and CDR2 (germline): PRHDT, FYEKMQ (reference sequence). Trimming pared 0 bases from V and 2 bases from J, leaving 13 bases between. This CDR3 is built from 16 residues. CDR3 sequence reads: CASSLGLGGSNTEAFF. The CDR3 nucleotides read TGTGCCAGCAGCTTAGGACTTGGGGGGTCAAACACTGAAGCTTTCTTT.

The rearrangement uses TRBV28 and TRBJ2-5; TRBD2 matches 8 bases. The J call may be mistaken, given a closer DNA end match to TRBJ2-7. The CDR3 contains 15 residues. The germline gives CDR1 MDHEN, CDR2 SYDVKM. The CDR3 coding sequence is TGTGCCAGCAGTTTTAAAGCGGGAGCTATCCACGAGCAGTACTTC. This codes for CASSFKAGAIHEQYF.

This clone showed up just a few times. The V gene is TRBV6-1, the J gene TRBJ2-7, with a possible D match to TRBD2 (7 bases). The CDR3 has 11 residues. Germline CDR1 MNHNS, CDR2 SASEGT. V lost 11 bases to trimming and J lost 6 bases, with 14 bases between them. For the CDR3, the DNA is TGTGCCCTCCGTGGGGGGGCCGAGCAGTACTTC. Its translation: CALRGGAEQYF.

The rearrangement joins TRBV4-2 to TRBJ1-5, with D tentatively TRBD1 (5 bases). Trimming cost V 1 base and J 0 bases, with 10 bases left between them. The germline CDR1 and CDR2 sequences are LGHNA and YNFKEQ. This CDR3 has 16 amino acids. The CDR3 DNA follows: TGTGCCAGCAGCCAAGGGGGGGAATATAGCAATCAGCCCCAGCATTTT. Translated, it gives CASSQGGEYSNQPQHF.

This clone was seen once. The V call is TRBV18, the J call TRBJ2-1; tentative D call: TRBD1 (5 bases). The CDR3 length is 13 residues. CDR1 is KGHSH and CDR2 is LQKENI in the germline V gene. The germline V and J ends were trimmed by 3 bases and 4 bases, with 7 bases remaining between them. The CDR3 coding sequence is TGTGCCAGCTCACCGCAGGGATACAATGAGCAGTTCTTC. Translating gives CASSPQGYNEQFF.

For the CDR3, the DNA is TGTGCCAGCACCGGGACTCAAGAGACCCAGTACTTC. It yields the protein CASTGTQETQYF. The chain is built from TRBV6-4 and TRBJ2-5, with TRBD2 as a possible D gene (6 bases). The CDR3 is 12 amino acids. V was pared by 7 bases and J by 2 bases, with 8 bases between. CDR1 and CDR2 from the germline V gene are MRHNA and SNTAGT.

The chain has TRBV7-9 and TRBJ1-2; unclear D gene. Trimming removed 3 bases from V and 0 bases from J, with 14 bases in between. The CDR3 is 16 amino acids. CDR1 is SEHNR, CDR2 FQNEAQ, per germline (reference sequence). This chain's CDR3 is CASSFTPDGANYGYTF. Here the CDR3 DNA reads TGTGCCAGCAGCTTCACCCCGGACGGAGCTAACTATGGCTACACCTTC. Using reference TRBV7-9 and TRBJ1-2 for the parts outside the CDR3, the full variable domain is DTGVSQNPRHKITKRGQNVTFRCDPISEHNRLYWYRQTLGQGPEFLTYFQNEAQLEKSRLLSDRFSAERPKGSFSTLEIQRTEQGDSAMYLCASSFTPDGANYGYTFGSGTRLTVV.

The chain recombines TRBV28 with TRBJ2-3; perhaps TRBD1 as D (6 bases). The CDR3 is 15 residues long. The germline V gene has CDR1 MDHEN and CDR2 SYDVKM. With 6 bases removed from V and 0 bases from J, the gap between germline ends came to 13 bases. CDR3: CASRLDSYSTDTQYF. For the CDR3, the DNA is TGTGCCAGCAGACTGGACAGTTACAGCACAGATACGCAGTATTTT.

CDR3 region: CARSPGVSGELFF. DNA for the CDR3: TGTGCCAGAAGTCCAGGGGTTTCCGGGGAGCTGTTTTTT. The chain combines TRBV5-3 with TRBJ2-2; the D gene is possibly TRBD1 (6 bases). TRBV5-3 is flagged as an ORF with uncertain function. Trimming took off 5 bases at V and 6 bases at J, with 11 bases between the two ends. This CDR3 is built from 13 residues.